These 11 T cell receptor beta chains were sequenced from one sample in a study of blood T cell repertoires in COVID-19. The data were produced by immunoSEQ multiplex PCR, yet TCRdb's version contains in-frame clones alone and is incomplete. Among under 300,000 clones listed, 80% to 85% were seen once. Sequencing was performed on PBMCs or T cells enriched from blood (not recorded which). The receptors derive from a man aged 45-65 years who had recovered from COVID-19.

This chain joins TRBV5-1 and TRBJ2-3; D is unresolved. Between the trimmed V and J ends, which lost 3 bases and 5 bases, there was a span of 13 bases. This CDR3 has 14 residues. The germline V gene has CDR1 SGHRS and CDR2 YFSETQ. The CDR3 coding sequence is TGCGCCAGCAGCTCGACCTTCCTAGAAGATACGCAGTATTTT. Its translation is CASSSTFLEDTQYF.

The chain uses TRBV7-6 and TRBJ1-2, with D maybe TRBD1 (6 bases). Trimming took off 4 bases at V and 5 bases at J, with 11 bases between the two ends. The CDR3 contains 13 residues. The V gene's germline CDR1 is SGHVS and CDR2 FNYEAQ. The CDR3 sequence: CASSSGQKYGYTF. For the CDR3, the DNA is TGTGCCAGCAGCTCGGGACAAAAATATGGCTACACCTTC.

This chain connects TRBV14 to TRBJ1-2; no clear D. V lost 2 bases, J lost 2 bases, and 3 bases lay in between. The CDR3 length is 12 residues. Germline values: CDR1 SGHDN, CDR2 FVKESK. The CDR3 loop reads CASSQQNYGYTF. DNA of the CDR3: TGTGCCAGCAGCCAACAGAACTATGGCTACACCTTC. Full variable domain (remainder filled in from reference TRBV14 and TRBJ1-2): EAGVTQFPSHSVIEKGQTVTLRCDPISGHDNLYWYRRVMGKEIKFLLHFVKESKQDESGMPNNRFLAERTGGTYSTLKVQPAELEDSGVYFCASSQQNYGYTFGSGTRLTVV.

This chain uses TRBV5-1 with TRBJ1-3, with D perhaps matching TRBD1 (5 bases). Germline V lookup: CDR1 SGHRS, CDR2 YFSETQ. CDR3 length: 15 residues. Trimming took off 6 bases at V and 2 bases at J, with 15 bases between the two ends. The CDR3 reads CASTMAGGAGNTIYF. CDR3 bases: TGCGCCAGCACCATGGCGGGGGGGGCTGGAAACACCATATATTTT.

This clone has a handful of counts. V and J are TRBV10-1 and TRBJ2-7; 8 nucleotides match TRBD1. The CDR3 length is 13 residues. Germline V gives CDR1 WNHNN, CDR2 SYGVQD (reference sequence). CDR3 sequence (DNA): TGCGCTTTACACGGACAGGGAGCCTACGAGCAGTACTTC. Residues: CALHGQGAYEQYF.

The rearrangement uses TRBV5-1 and TRBJ2-7; 11 nucleotides align to TRBD2. CDR3 length: 15 amino acids. V shed 4 bases, J shed 7 bases, and the junction held 10 bases outside the gene matches. Germline V lookup: CDR1 SGHRS, CDR2 YFSETQ. This chain's CDR3 is CASSMTSGTPGEQYF. The CDR3 DNA is TGCGCCAGCAGCATGACTAGCGGGACACCTGGGGAGCAGTACTTC.

The V gene is TRBV18, the J gene TRBJ2-2; the match to TRBD2 covers 8 bases. Germline-derived CDR1 and CDR2 are KGHSH and LQKENI. The CDR3 consists of 16 residues. Unmatched junction bases numbered 7, after V lost 4 bases and J lost 3 bases. CDR3 sequence: CASSQELAVYTGELFF. The DNA of the CDR3 is TGTGCCAGCTCACAGGAACTAGCGGTTTACACCGGGGAGCTGTTTTTT.

The chain couples TRBV12-3 or TRBV12-4 to TRBJ2-7; D is perhaps TRBD1 (6 bases). Trimming took off 6 bases at V and 3 bases at J, with 9 bases between the two ends. This CDR3 is 12 amino acids long. CDR3 sequence: CASSLQGYEQYF. The CDR3 DNA is TGTGCCAGCAGCTTACAGGGCTACGAGCAGTACTTC.

The chain combines TRBV11-3 with TRBJ2-3; 7 bases fit TRBD2. Trimming at V came to 5 bases and at J to 0 bases, leaving 8 bases not matched to a gene. This CDR3 contains 16 residues. The V gene's germline CDR1 is SGHNT and CDR2 YENEEA. The CDR3 coding sequence is TGTGCCAGCAGCCATGGGAGGGCGTCTAGCACAGATACGCAGTATTTT. Protein sequence: CASSHGRASSTDTQYF.

The rearrangement uses TRBV2 and TRBJ2-1; 7 bases map to TRBD1. V trimming: 1 base; J trimming: 2 bases; junction bases outside the gene matches: 2. CDR1 is SNHLY and CDR2 is FYNNEI in the germline V gene. This CDR3 is 15 amino acids long. CDR3 DNA: TGTGCCAGCAGTGAAGACAGGGGCGCCTACAATGAGCAGTTCTTC. Amino acid sequence: CASSEDRGAYNEQFF. Variable domain in full (rest from reference TRBV2 and TRBJ2-1): EPEVTQTPSHQVTQMGQEVILRCVPISNHLYFYWYRQILGQKVEFLVSFYNNEISEKSEIFDDQFSVERPDGSNFTLKIRSTKLEDSAMYFCASSEDRGAYNEQFFGPGTRLTVL.

This chain joins TRBV11-1 and TRBJ1-6, with TRBD1 matching over 8 bases. The CDR3 extends over 14 amino acids. With 5 bases clipped from V and 7 bases from J, the junction kept 4 bases outside the gene matches. Germline CDR1 SGHAT, CDR2 FQDESV (reference sequence). The CDR3 DNA reads TGTGCCAGCAGCCACGCAGGGGGCAATTCACCCCTCCACTTT. It encodes CASSHAGGNSPLHF.